The 10 T cell receptor beta chains below were found in one sample sequenced in a study of shared clonotypes between healthy human individuals. Sequencing was performed with immunoSEQ multiplex PCR; in TCRdb, only in-frame clones are kept and a portion is missing. Found here are some 1.1 million clones, about 72% of them singletons; the top ten hold almost 0.9%. The specimen was memory CD4+ T cells from PBMCs. Specified subset: CD45RA-negative fraction. Every receptor here comes from a man aged 18 to 35 in good health. Some clones in this sample may be carry-over from other donors' samples.

The chain combines TRBV11-3 with TRBJ2-3; maybe TRBD1 (6 bases). Germline CDR1 is SGHNT and CDR2 is YENEEA. Trimming removed 1 base from V and 1 base from J, with 9 bases in between. The CDR3 length is 15 residues. CDR3 nucleotide sequence: TGTGCCAGCAGCTTAGTAGGGGGTGGCACAGATACGCAGTATTTT. This codes for CASSLVGGGTDTQYF. The variable domain in full, completed from reference TRBV11-3 and TRBJ2-3, reads EAGVVQSPRYKIIEKKQPVAFWCNPISGHNTLYWYLQNLGQGPELLIRYENEEAVDDSQLPKDRFSAERLKGVDSTLKIQPAELGDSAVYLCASSLVGGGTDTQYFGPGTRLTVL.

The V gene is TRBV4-1, the J gene TRBJ2-1; 8 nucleotides match TRBD2. The V gene's germline CDR1 is MGHRA and CDR2 YSYEKL. The V gene end was trimmed by 4 bases and the J gene end by 5 bases; junction bases not matched to a gene: 13. The CDR3 covers 17 residues. In DNA form, the CDR3 reads TGCGCCAGCAGCCCCCTCCCGGGACTAGAAGCGGACAATGAGCAGTTCTTC. Its protein is CASSPLPGLEADNEQFF.

A word on this clone: Other DNA sequences in the same sample also yield this CDR3. V usage is TRBV7-9 and J usage is TRBJ2-3; D gene unclear. The CDR3 contains 13 residues. Trimming took 1 base from V and 0 from J, leaving 2 bases between them. The germline V gene has CDR1 SEHNR and CDR2 FQNEAQ (reference sequence). CDR3 protein: CASSLGSTDTQYF. Written as DNA, the CDR3 is TGTGCCAGCAGCTTAGGGAGCACAGATACGCAGTATTTT.

The CDR3 sequence is CASSSPGSNQPQHF. The DNA of the CDR3 is TGTGCCAGCAGTTCCCCAGGGAGCAATCAGCCCCAGCATTTT. The V call is TRBV6-5, the J call TRBJ1-5, with TRBD1 as a possible D gene (5 bases). The CDR3 covers 14 residues. The germline V gene has CDR1 MNHEY and CDR2 SVGAGI. Trimming cost V 4 bases and J 1 base, with 8 bases left between them.

The chain couples TRBV28 to TRBJ2-1; 8 bases agree with TRBD2. Germline trimming cut 2 bases from V and 7 bases from J; bases unmatched to any gene: 7. The CDR3 consists of 15 residues. Per germline, CDR1 MDHEN and CDR2 SYDVKM. Written as DNA, the CDR3 is TGTGCCAGCAGTTTACCACTAGCGGCCTTTAATGAGCAGTTCTTC. Encoded protein: CASSLPLAAFNEQFF.

The chain employs TRBV30 and TRBJ1-6; D is perhaps TRBD1 (5 bases). Trimming shortened V by 0 bases and J by 6 bases, and 12 bases separated the two germline ends. The CDR3 length is 15 residues. Per germline, CDR1 GTSNPN and CDR2 SVGIG (reference sequence). The CDR3 nucleotides read TGTGCCTGGAGTGTTACAGGTGCAGCTAATTCACCCCTCCACTTT. Its translation is CAWSVTGAANSPLHF.

The chain is built from TRBV5-4 and TRBJ2-2; TRBD2 is a possible D gene (6 bases). Germline lookup yields CDR1 SGHNT and CDR2 YYREEE (reference sequence). The CDR3 is 16 amino acids. Trimming stripped 4 bases from V and 5 bases from J, with 18 bases between. The CDR3 is CASSLGPGTVTGELFF. CDR3 coding DNA: TGTGCCAGCAGCCTCGGCCCAGGGACTGTGACCGGGGAGCTGTTTTTT. The full variable domain, rest sourced from reference TRBV5-4 and TRBJ2-2, is ETGVTQSPTHLIKTRGQQVTLRCSSQSGHNTVSWYQQALGQGPQFIFQYYREEENGRGNFPPRFSGLQFPNYSSELNVNALELDDSALYLCASSLGPGTVTGELFFGEGSRLTVL.

The chain employs TRBV28 and TRBJ1-4; 7 bases map to TRBD1. From germline, CDR1 is MDHEN and CDR2 SYDVKM. After removal of 6 bases from V and 0 bases from J, the junction contained 4 bases not matched to a gene. This CDR3 region has 15 residues. CDR3 sequence (DNA): TGTGCCAGCAGCAGGGGGACATCAACTAATGAAAAACTGTTTTTT. The encoded protein is CASSRGTSTNEKLFF. The variable domain in full, with the rest retrieved from reference TRBV28 and TRBJ1-4, is DVKVTQSSRYLVKRTGEKVFLECVQDMDHENMFWYRQDPGLGLRLIYFSYDVKMKEKGDIPEGYSVSREKKERFSLILESASTNQTSMYLCASSRGTSTNEKLFFGSGTQLSVL.

This sequence joins TRBV5-1 and TRBJ2-3; perhaps TRBD2 as D (6 bases). CDR1 and CDR2 from the germline V gene are SGHRS and YFSETQ. The CDR3 length is 13 residues. V shed 7 bases and J shed 6 bases, with 15 bases lying between them. CDR3 in DNA: TGCGCCAGCGGAAGCGGAGGGGATGATACGCAGTATTTT. This sequence encodes CASGSGGDDTQYF.

The V and J genes are TRBV5-1 and TRBJ2-3; 11 nucleotides line up with TRBD2. This CDR3 is 17 amino acids long. The V gene end was trimmed by 7 bases and the J gene end by 2 bases; junction bases not matched to a gene: 12. The germline V gene has CDR1 SGHRS and CDR2 YFSETQ. The CDR3 nucleotides are TGCGCCAGCTCCACTAGCGGGGGATTTCAATACACAGATACGCAGTATTTT. Protein sequence: CASSTSGGFQYTDTQYF.